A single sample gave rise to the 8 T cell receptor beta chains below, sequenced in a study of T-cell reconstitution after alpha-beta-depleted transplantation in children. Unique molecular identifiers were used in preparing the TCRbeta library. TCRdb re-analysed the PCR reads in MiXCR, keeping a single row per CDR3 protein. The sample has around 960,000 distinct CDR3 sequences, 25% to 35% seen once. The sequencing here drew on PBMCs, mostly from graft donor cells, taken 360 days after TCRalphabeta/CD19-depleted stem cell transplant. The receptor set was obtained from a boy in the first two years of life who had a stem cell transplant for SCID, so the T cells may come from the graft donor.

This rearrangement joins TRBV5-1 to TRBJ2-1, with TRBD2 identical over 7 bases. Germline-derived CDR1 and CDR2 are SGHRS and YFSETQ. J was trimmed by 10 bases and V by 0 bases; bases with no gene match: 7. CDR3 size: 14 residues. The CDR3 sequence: CASSLAGDYLEQFF. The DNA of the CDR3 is TGCGCCAGCAGCTTGGCCGGGGACTACCTAGAGCAGTTCTTC.

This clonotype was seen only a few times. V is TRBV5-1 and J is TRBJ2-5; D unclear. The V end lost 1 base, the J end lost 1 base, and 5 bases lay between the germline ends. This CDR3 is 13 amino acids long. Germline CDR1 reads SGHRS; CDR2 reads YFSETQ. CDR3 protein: CASSLIIQETQYF. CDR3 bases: TGCGCCAGCAGCTTGATAATCCAAGAGACCCAGTACTTC. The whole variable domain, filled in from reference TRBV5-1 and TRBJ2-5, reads KAGVTQTPRYLIKTRGQQVTLSCSPISGHRSVSWYQQTPGQGLQFLFEYFSETQRNKGNFPGRFSGRQFSNSRSEMNVSTLELGDSALYLCASSLIIQETQYFGPGTRLLVL.

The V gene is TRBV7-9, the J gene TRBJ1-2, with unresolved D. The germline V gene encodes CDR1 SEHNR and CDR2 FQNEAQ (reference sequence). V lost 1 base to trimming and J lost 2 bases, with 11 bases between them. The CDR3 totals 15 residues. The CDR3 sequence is CASSLEWKGNYGYTF. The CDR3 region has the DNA TGTGCCAGCAGCTTAGAATGGAAAGGGAACTATGGCTACACCTTC.

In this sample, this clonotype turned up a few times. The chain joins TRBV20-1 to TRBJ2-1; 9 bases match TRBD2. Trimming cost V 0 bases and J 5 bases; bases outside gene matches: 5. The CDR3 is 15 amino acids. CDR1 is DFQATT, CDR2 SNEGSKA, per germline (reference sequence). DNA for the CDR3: TGCAGTGCTAGAGATCTCCTAGCGGGGAACAATGAGCAGTTCTTC. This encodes CSARDLLAGNNEQFF.

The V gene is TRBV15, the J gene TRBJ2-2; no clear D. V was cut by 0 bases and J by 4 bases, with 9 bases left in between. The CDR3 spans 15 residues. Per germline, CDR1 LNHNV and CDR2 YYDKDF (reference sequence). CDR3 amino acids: CATSREGKATGELFF. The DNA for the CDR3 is TGTGCCACCAGCAGAGAGGGCAAAGCCACCGGGGAGCTGTTTTTT.

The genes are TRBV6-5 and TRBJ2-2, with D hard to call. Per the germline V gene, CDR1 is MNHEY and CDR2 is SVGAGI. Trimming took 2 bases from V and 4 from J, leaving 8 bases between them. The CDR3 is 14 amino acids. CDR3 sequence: CASSYALTTGELFF. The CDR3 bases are TGTGCCAGCAGTTACGCACTGACCACCGGGGAGCTGTTTTTT.

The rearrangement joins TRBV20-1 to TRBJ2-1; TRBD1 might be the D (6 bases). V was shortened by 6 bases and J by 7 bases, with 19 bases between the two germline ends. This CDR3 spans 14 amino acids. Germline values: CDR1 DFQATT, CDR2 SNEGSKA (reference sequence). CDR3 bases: TGCAGTGCCCATACAGGGTCCGGAATTAATGAGCAGTTCTTC. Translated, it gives CSAHTGSGINEQFF.

The CDR3 reads CSAQTELISYNEQFF. CDR3 nucleotide sequence: TGCAGTGCTCAGACAGAACTCATATCCTACAATGAGCAGTTCTTC. J is TRBJ2-1 and V is TRBV20-1; D is possibly TRBD1 (5 bases). Germline CDR1 DFQATT, CDR2 SNEGSKA (reference sequence). Trimming shortened V by 5 bases and J by 1 base, and 15 bases separated the two germline ends. This CDR3 spans 15 amino acids.